This T cell receptor beta chain was captured in a study of blood T cell repertoires in COVID-19. V was clipped by 4 bases and J by 6 bases, with 12 bases between them. CDR1 is MGHRA and CDR2 is YSYEKL in the germline V gene. This CDR3 comprises 14 residues. The study drew participants aged 18 to 89 years from about two dozen US areas. Each participant's cohort was designated according to participant-reported clinical history. Recovered Cohort 3 donors showed two negative PCRs, clearance, or symptom resolution. In the original processing: Estimation of nucleated cell counts relied on the amplification of reference gene primers. Sequenced by immunoSEQ multiplex PCR; TCRdb stores in-frame clones only, minus some. V, J and clone size derive from that table, while D and trimming were established from the DNA sequence. The sample holds 250,000 to 350,000 clones; approximately 92% are singletons and the top ten take about 18%.

This clonotype was sampled from a young woman who had recovered from COVID-19. The sample taken for sequencing was PBMCs or T cells enriched from blood (not recorded which). This chain connects TRBV4-1 to TRBJ1-4; maybe TRBD1 (6 bases). CDR3 loop: CASSLPPGDEKLFF. CDR3 coding DNA: TGCGCCAGCAGCCTTCCTCCAGGGGATGAAAAACTGTTTTTT.